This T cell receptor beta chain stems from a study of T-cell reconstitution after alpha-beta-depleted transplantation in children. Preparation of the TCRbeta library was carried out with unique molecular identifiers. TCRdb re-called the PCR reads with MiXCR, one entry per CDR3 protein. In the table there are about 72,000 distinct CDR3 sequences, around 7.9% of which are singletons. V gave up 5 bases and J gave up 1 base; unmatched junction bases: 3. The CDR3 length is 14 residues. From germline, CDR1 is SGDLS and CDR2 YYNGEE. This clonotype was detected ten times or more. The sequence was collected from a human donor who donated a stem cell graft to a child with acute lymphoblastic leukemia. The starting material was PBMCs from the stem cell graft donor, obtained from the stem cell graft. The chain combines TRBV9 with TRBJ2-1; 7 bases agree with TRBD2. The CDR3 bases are TGTGCCAGCAGTATTAGCGGGTCCTACAATGAGCAGTTCTTC. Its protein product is CASSISGSYNEQFF.